A selection of T cell receptor beta chains follows, all from one sample in a study of blood T cell repertoires in COVID-19. The table came from immunoSEQ multiplex PCR; TCRdb's copy has only in-frame clones and leaves some out. The sample records 130,000 to 150,000 clones, 76% being singletons. The sequenced material came from peripheral blood. The receptors here all came from a man aged 60 to 75 with acute or convalescent COVID-19. Each CDR3 is given without its conserved first and last residue.

V gene	J gene	CDR3 protein
TRBV9	TRBJ2-5	ASSVGGTEETQY
TRBV29-1	TRBJ1-4	SVGGGLYEKLF
TRBV6-2/TRBV6-3	TRBJ1-5	ASSYTAGTAINQPQH
TRBV28	TRBJ1-1	ASRLPDRKGEAF
TRBV5-1	TRBJ2-6	ASSLTGVSSGANVLT
TRBV25-1	TRBJ2-3	ASSWGLGRDTQY
TRBV7-2	TRBJ1-5	ASSRTGTHQPQH
TRBV19	TRBJ1-1	ASSISLQENTEAF
TRBV10-2	TRBJ2-7	ASGAGGVHEQY
TRBV15	TRBJ2-5	ATSREIPGLRQETQY
TRBV27	TRBJ1-1	ASSLSGQGMNTEAF
TRBV4-1	TRBJ2-1	ASSQERWASDLLNEQF
TRBV10-1	TRBJ2-1	ASSERRDEQF
TRBV5-4	TRBJ2-7	ASSFREASEKQY
TRBV2	TRBJ2-2	ASRIGEGAGELF
TRBV7-9	TRBJ2-7	ASSLGQGYYEQY